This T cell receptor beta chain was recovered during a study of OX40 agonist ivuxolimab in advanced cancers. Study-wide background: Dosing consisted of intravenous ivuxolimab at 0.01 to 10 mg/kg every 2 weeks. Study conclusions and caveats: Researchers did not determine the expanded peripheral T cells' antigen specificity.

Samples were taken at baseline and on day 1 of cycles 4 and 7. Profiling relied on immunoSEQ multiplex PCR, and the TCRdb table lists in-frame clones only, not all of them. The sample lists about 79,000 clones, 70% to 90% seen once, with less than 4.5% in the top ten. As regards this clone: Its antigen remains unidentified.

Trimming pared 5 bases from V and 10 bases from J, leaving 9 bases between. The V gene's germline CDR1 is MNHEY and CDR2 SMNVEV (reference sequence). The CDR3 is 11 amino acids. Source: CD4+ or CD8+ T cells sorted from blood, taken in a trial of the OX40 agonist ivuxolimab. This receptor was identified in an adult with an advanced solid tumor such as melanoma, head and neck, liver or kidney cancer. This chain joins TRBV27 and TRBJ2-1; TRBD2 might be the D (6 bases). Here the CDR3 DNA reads TGTGCCAGCAGTACAGGAGGGGAGCAGTTCTTC. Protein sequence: CASSTGGEQFF.